The sequence of this TCR beta chain was determined in a study of blood T cells in healthy people across ages. Study overall: About one barcoded beta molecule per two T cells was captured by template switching.

Next came a second PCR, run for about 7 to 12 cycles, which used a sample-barcoded 5' primer along with a J-beta primer mix. Via MiXCR, TCRdb re-called the 5' RACE reads, giving one row per CDR3 protein. The top ten hold 17% of the sample, which has approximately 810,000 distinct CDR3 sequences, 25% to 30% seen once. The CDR3 has 17 residues. Germline CDR1 and CDR2: PRHDT and FYEKMQ (reference sequence). Deletions cut 5 bases from V and 0 bases from J, with 14 bases between. Study results and caveats: Calculation of diversity from one million T cells yielded estimates considered to be underestimates.

As for this clonotype: Its antigen is unidentified.

V is TRBV13 and J is TRBJ2-6; the D gene is possibly TRBD1 (5 bases). The sample consisted of blood. This clonotype was sampled from a woman older than 75 in good health. CDR3 nucleotide sequence: TGTGCCAGCAGCCGACAGCCTAAGGACTCTGGGGCCAACGTCCTGACTTTC. Translating gives CASSRQPKDSGANVLTF.